Below, 21 T cell receptor beta chains from the same sample are listed, as sequenced in a study of blood T cells in healthy people across ages. A sample-barcoded 5' primer and a J-beta primer mix were used in a second PCR of roughly 6 to 12 cycles. TCRdb re-derived calls from the 5' RACE reads in MiXCR, one entry per CDR3 protein. The sample records over a million distinct CDR3 sequences, around 25% being singletons. These sequences were also reported in another study, on T cells of mothers and their children.

The material sequenced was blood. Receptors were obtained from a girl between 2 and 10 years old in good health.

J is TRBJ2-5 and V is TRBV12-3 or TRBV12-4; 8 positions match TRBD1. J gave up 2 bases and V 6 bases, and 5 bases lay outside the gene matches. The CDR3 has 14 residues. The CDR3 DNA reads as TGTGCCAGCAGCCGTTGGGACAGGCAAGAGACCCAGTACTTC. Protein: CASSRWDRQETQYF.

V and J are TRBV4-3 and TRBJ2-3; 7 nucleotides agree with TRBD2. The J segment lost 2 bases and the V segment lost 3 bases, leaving 5 bases of the junction unmatched. The germline V gene has CDR1 LGHNA and CDR2 YSLEER. The CDR3 consists of 15 residues. DNA for the CDR3: TGCGCCAGCAGCCACGAAAGCGGGACCACAGATACGCAGTATTTT. Its protein is CASSHESGTTDTQYF.

This rearrangement joins TRBV7-3 to TRBJ2-1, with 9 bases lining up with TRBD1. The J call is in doubt because the DNA end fits TRBJ2-5 better. CDR3 length equals 14 residues. Per the germline V gene, CDR1 is SGHTA and CDR2 is FQGTGA. The CDR3 sequence is CASSSGTGKGAQYF. The CDR3 nucleotides read TGTGCCAGCAGCTCCGGGACAGGGAAAGGGGCCCAGTACTTC.

This sequence joins TRBV2 and TRBJ2-1; D is unclear. The CDR3 is made up of 13 amino acids. CDR1 SNHLY and CDR2 FYNNEI come from the germline V gene. The germline V and J ends were trimmed by 2 bases and 13 bases, with 15 bases remaining between them. The CDR3 here is CASSERLDWFQFF. The CDR3 DNA is TGTGCCAGCAGTGAAAGGCTAGATTGGTTTCAGTTCTTC.

The chain has TRBV12-3 or TRBV12-4 and TRBJ2-5; no definite D call. The assigned J gene may be wrong: the sequence end matches TRBJ2-1 better. The CDR3 runs 12 residues. CDR3 coding DNA: TGTATCTGCGCTGACGCGCTCAATGAGCAGTTCTTC. It is translated as CICADALNEQFF.

The chain is built from TRBV3-1 and TRBJ2-2; 8 positions agree with TRBD1. This CDR3 has 16 amino acids. Germline V gene lookup returns CDR1 LGHDT and CDR2 YNNKEL (reference sequence). The junction had 8 bases not matched to a gene; V was cut back by 5 bases and J by 3 bases. CDR3 DNA sequence: TGTGCCAGCAGCACTACGACAGGGGAAGACACCGGGGAGCTGTTTTTT. Protein: CASSTTTGEDTGELFF.

This chain joins TRBV15 and TRBJ1-2, with 7 nucleotides matching TRBD1. Germline V gene data show CDR1 as LNHNV and CDR2 as YYDKDF (reference sequence). The V segment lost 5 bases and the J segment 7 bases; nucleotides outside the gene matches: 7. The CDR3 sequence is 13 residues long. CDR3 amino acids: CATSVRDRGGYTF. The CDR3 bases are TGTGCCACCAGCGTCCGGGACAGAGGTGGCTACACCTTC.

J is TRBJ2-1 and V is TRBV6-2 or TRBV6-3, with 8 positions matching TRBD1. CDR3 size: 13 residues. Looked up from germline, CDR1 is MNHEY and CDR2 is SVGEGT. V gave up 6 bases and J gave up 5 bases; unmatched junction bases: 3. CDR3 loop: CASRGQAHNEQFF. CDR3 coding DNA: TGTGCCAGCAGGGGACAGGCCCACAATGAGCAGTTCTTC.

The J gene is TRBJ2-5, the V gene TRBV6-5, with 8 bases lining up with TRBD2. The J segment lost 4 bases and the V segment lost 7 bases, leaving 11 bases of the junction unmatched. The germline V gene encodes CDR1 MNHEY and CDR2 SVGAGI. The CDR3 has 15 amino acids. CDR3 in amino acids: CASTVTLAGRETQYF. CDR3 DNA: TGTGCCAGCACCGTCACGTTAGCGGGACGAGAGACCCAGTACTTC.

The rearrangement links TRBV28 to TRBJ2-4, with 9 bases aligning to TRBD2. CDR1 and CDR2 (germline): MDHEN, SYDVKM. After removal of 8 bases from V and 7 bases from J, the junction contained 12 bases not matched to a gene. The CDR3 spans 15 residues. CDR3 DNA: TGTGCCAGCGGATTCCTAGCGGGATGGATGAACATTCAGTACTTC. This gives the protein CASGFLAGWMNIQYF.

This clonotype was picked up a small number of times. The rearrangement joins TRBV11-1 to TRBJ2-2; weak D call: TRBD1 (5 bases). Germline-derived CDR1 and CDR2 are SGHAT and FQDESV (reference sequence). V was cut by 5 bases and J by 0 bases, with 10 bases left in between. This CDR3 spans 15 amino acids. Here the CDR3 DNA reads TGTGCCAGCAGCGGGGCAGGAGCGAACACCGGGGAGCTGTTTTTT. This sequence encodes CASSGAGANTGELFF. The whole variable domain, filled in from reference TRBV11-1 and TRBJ2-2, reads EAEVAQSPRYKITEKSQAVAFWCDPISGHATLYWYRQILGQGPELLVQFQDESVVDDSQLPKDRFSAERLKGVDSTLKIQPAELGDSAMYLCASSGAGANTGELFFGEGSRLTVL.

The rearrangement joins TRBV10-3 to TRBJ1-5; D unclear. Germline CDR1 is ENHRY and CDR2 is SYGVKD. Trimming left V 0 bases short and J 6 bases short, with 3 bases between. The CDR3 spans 12 residues. CDR3 DNA sequence: TGTGCCATCAGTGAGTCCGCTCAGCCCCAGCATTTT. Amino acid sequence: CAISESAQPQHF.

The V and J genes are TRBV3-1 and TRBJ2-2; D perhaps matches TRBD2 (5 bases). CDR3 size: 15 residues. CDR1 and CDR2 (germline): LGHDT, YNNKEL (reference sequence). Deletions cut 3 bases from V and 4 bases from J, with 12 bases between. CDR3 in amino acids: CASSHRGFFTGELFF. In DNA, the CDR3 is TGTGCCAGCAGCCACCGAGGGTTCTTCACCGGGGAGCTGTTTTTT.

This clonotype occurred a few times. The V gene is TRBV5-1, the J gene TRBJ1-1, with 11 bases matching TRBD1. The germline CDR1 and CDR2 sequences are SGHRS and YFSETQ. With 5 bases clipped from V and 6 bases from J, the junction kept 6 bases outside the gene matches. This CDR3 spans 14 amino acids. In DNA form, the CDR3 reads TGCGCCAGCAGATCCGGGACAGGGGGGCCTGAAGCTTTCTTT. This translates into CASRSGTGGPEAFF.

The chain couples TRBV7-2 to TRBJ1-2; possible D gene TRBD1, 6 bases. The germline CDR1 and CDR2 sequences are SGHTA and FQGNSA. Trimming shortened V by 5 bases and J by 5 bases, and 18 bases separated the two germline ends. CDR3 length: 15 residues. In nucleotides, the CDR3 is TGTGCCAGCAGCCCCACTCGAGGGGGTGGTTATGGCTACACCTTC. It encodes CASSPTRGGGYGYTF.

This clonotype has a handful of counts. V usage is TRBV6-6 and J usage is TRBJ2-1; possible D gene TRBD2, 5 bases. Deletions cut 0 bases from V and 12 bases from J, with 9 bases between. This CDR3 is built from 12 residues. Germline V gene lookup returns CDR1 MNHNY and CDR2 SVGAGI (reference sequence). The CDR3 reads CASSYSMLAQFF. The CDR3 coding sequence is TGTGCCAGCAGTTACTCGATGCTAGCGCAGTTCTTC.

The genes are TRBV7-3 and TRBJ2-5; TRBD2 aligns across 12 bases. With V trimmed by 6 bases and J by 3 bases, 5 bases remained unmatched. This CDR3 spans 15 amino acids. Germline lookup yields CDR1 SGHTA and CDR2 FQGTGA. The CDR3 loop is CASSALAGGEETQYF. The DNA for the CDR3 is TGTGCCAGCAGTGCCCTAGCGGGGGGGGAAGAGACCCAGTACTTC.

The rearrangement links TRBV12-3 or TRBV12-4 to TRBJ2-1; no clear D gene. This CDR3 is built from 15 residues. V dropped 6 bases and J dropped 4 bases, with 16 bases sitting between them. For the CDR3, the DNA is TGTGCCAGCAGCCTCCTAACCCTACTTTACAATGAGCAGTTCTTC. Translated, it gives CASSLLTLLYNEQFF.

The gene calls are TRBV12-5 and TRBJ2-1; D not certain. The CDR3 runs to 12 residues. Germline CDR1 and CDR2: LGHNT and FRNRAP. V lost 3 bases, J lost 8 bases, and 8 bases lay in between. The CDR3 region has the DNA TGTGCTAGTGGTTTAGCGCCCGATGAGCAGTTCTTC. Encoded protein: CASGLAPDEQFF.

This clonotype has just a few counts. V is TRBV29-1 and J is TRBJ1-1, with 7 positions matching TRBD1. The CDR3 totals 13 residues. Trimming removed 7 bases from V and 7 bases from J; junction bases left unmatched: 12. Germline loops: CDR1 SQVTM, CDR2 ANQGSEA. The CDR3 DNA is TGCAGCGGCCGGGACAGCTGGTCGGTTGAAGCTTTCTTT. This sequence encodes CSGRDSWSVEAFF.

There are a few counts of this clonotype. This chain links TRBV7-9 with TRBJ2-5, with D perhaps matching TRBD1 or TRBD2 (5 bases each). The CDR3 contains 13 residues. In germline, CDR1 is SEHNR, CDR2 FQNEAQ (reference sequence). V dropped 5 bases and J dropped 7 bases, with 14 bases sitting between them. The CDR3 sequence is CASSGGSSWTQYF. The DNA for the CDR3 is TGTGCCAGCAGCGGGGGTTCTTCGTGGACCCAGTACTTC.